These 2 T cell receptor beta chains came from one sample sequenced in a study of T cell responses to AZD1222 COVID-19 vaccine. The method was immunoSEQ multiplex PCR; TCRdb's version includes in-frame clones alone and lacks a portion of them. The profile shows some 140,000 clones, roughly 89% of them singletons. Here the sequenced sample was peripheral blood, taken on day 0 of AZD1222 vaccination. Receptors originate from an adult in good health.

J is TRBJ2-2 and V is TRBV6-2 or TRBV6-3; 8 nucleotides line up with TRBD2. The CDR3 spans 19 residues. Trimming cost V 6 bases and J 4 bases; bases outside gene matches: 19. The germline V gene encodes CDR1 MNHEY and CDR2 SVGEGT. The CDR3 DNA sequence: TGTGCCAGCAGCCACTTAGAGGGGAGCGGGAGAGAGGTCACCGGGGAGCTGTTTTTT. It translates to CASSHLEGSGREVTGELFF.

V is TRBV5-6 and J is TRBJ2-7; D gene ambiguous. Trimming took 6 bases from V and 0 from J, leaving 7 bases between them. The V gene's germline CDR1 is SGHDT and CDR2 YYEEEE. This CDR3 spans 12 amino acids. The CDR3 here is CASTASSYEQYF. CDR3 nucleotides: TGTGCCAGCACCGCTAGCTCCTACGAGCAGTACTTC.